This T cell receptor (beta chain) was documented in a study of immune characterization of retroperitoneal liposarcoma. The CDR3 loop spans 14 amino acids. Germline V CDR1 and CDR2: LGHNT, FRNRAP. MiXCR, run by TCRdb on the PCR reads, gives a single entry per CDR3 protein. The sample carries about 5,100 distinct CDR3 sequences, around 30% recorded once. The receptor comes from a female donor with retroperitoneal liposarcoma. The genes are TRBV12-5 and TRBJ2-3; 12 positions agree with TRBD1. Near its end, the DNA agrees better with TRBJ2-7, so the J call may be wrong. The sequenced sample was tumor tissue. The CDR3 region is CARSPGQGADEQYF. The CDR3 nucleotides are TGTGCTAGATCCCCGGGACAGGGGGCGGACGAGCAGTACTTC.